This record covers a single TCR beta chain. This clone was recorded only once. It has no known antigen specificity. Per-base quality was not reported, and no clone a single base away is much larger than it. Collaborating institutions collected whole blood in K2EDTA tubes following their own protocols. For TCRbeta analysis, collaborators shipped samples in one of three forms: frozen whole blood, isolated PBMCs, or DNA extracted from either of those sample types. The sample comes from a study of blood T cell repertoires in COVID-19 (TCRdb year 2020). Concerning the study at large: Samples covering the acute and convalescent phases of COVID-19 were provided by collaborators in the United States, Italy and Spain. The samples were drawn from the first 160 participants of the ongoing ImmuneRACE study and from 950 to 1,500 subjects provided by 6 global collaborators. Where available, HLA class I and class II types were obtained from metadata supplied by the sample provider rather than from assay-based typing. Nearly every sample came with metadata listing a de-identified subject ID, COVID-19 status, age in years and sex. The prospective study material was composed of cDNA or gDNA derived from T cells, B-cell-depleted T cells, or PBMCs. The repertoires were released in a freely available public database intended as a resource for research on the immune response to SARS-CoV-2. Deeply sampled blood TCRbeta repertoires from subjects exposed to, actively infected with, or recovered from COVID-19 were included in the dataset.

V is cut back by 2 bases and J by 4 bases, with 7 bases in the junction unmatched. Based on the germline V gene (reference sequence), the CDR1 and CDR2 sequences are SGHKS and YYEKEE. Including cysteine and phenylalanine, the CDR3 has 16 amino acids. Only the CDR3 DNA is retained, 48 bases long and in frame from the first base. The research as a whole found: Clinical and demographic metadata were provided uncurated, with the amount varying by source and participant.

TCRbeta CDR3 regions were amplified from genomic DNA by means of the immunoSEQ Assay, a bias-controlled multiplex PCR. Processing in the source paper ran as follows. Within the assay, amplification of reference gene primers was used to estimate how many nucleated cells each sample contained. To quantify the absolute abundance of each unique TCRbeta CDR3 rearrangement, sequence reads were collapsed and filtered. For each sample, productive Simpson clonality was calculated as the square root of Simpson's diversity index over productive rearrangements. TCRdb carries this immuneACCESS record with in-frame sequences only. Its versions omit some clonotypes, under half of them owing to an unresolved V gene in the studies checked, with the rest unexplained. That table supplies the V and J calls and clone size; D and trimming were determined from the DNA. In all, the sample holds around 30,000 clones, and 70% to 90% of those were seen once. The top ten clonotypes cover 9% to 10% of the sample.

The chain is encoded by TRBV5-5 joined to TRBJ1-3, with 9 bases in between that match TRBD1. The source of this sequence is a human donor in a cohort sampled during active COVID-19. Sample: peripheral blood. The CDR3 protein sequence reads: CASSLGTGWSGNTIYF. DNA sequence: TGTGCCAGCAGCTTAGGGACAGGGTGGTCCGGAAACACCATATATTTT.